This T cell receptor beta chain originates from a study of cytomegalovirus exposure and HLA in healthy donors. Primers included in the PCR were 60 Vbeta and 13 Jbeta primers. TCRdb keeps only in-frame clones here, not all; method: immunoSEQ multiplex PCR. The sample yields around 50,000 clones, less than 70% seen once. Study results and caveats: Earlier analysis found most TCR beta V segments productive about 90% or about 30% of the time.

In its sample, this clone was seen a few times. The antigen remains unidentified. The sequenced sample was PBMCs. The TCR was taken from a human donor in good health.

CDR3 nucleotides: TGCAGCGTTGATTTAGCGGGGGGCACTTCCTACGAGCAGTACTTC. It specifies CSVDLAGGTSYEQYF. V gene TRBV29-1 combines with J gene TRBJ2-5; 10 positions match TRBD2. The J call may be in error: the DNA end matches TRBJ2-7 better. There are 15 residues in the CDR3. Germline V CDR1 and CDR2: SQVTM, ANQGSEA.